This TCR beta chain stems from a study of shared clonotypes between healthy human individuals. Turning to this clone: Its antigen is unidentified.

General observations from the study: Shared clonotypes: approximately 4.5% naive CD4, about 3.5% naive CD8, about 2.5% memory CD4, about 0.41% memory CD8.

Germline CDR1 reads SGHDT; CDR2 reads YYEEEE. The CDR3 has 14 residues. Trimming at V came to 3 bases and at J to 7 bases, leaving 6 bases not matched to a gene. The naive CD8 fraction comprised CD45RO-negative cells positively selected for CCR7 and excluded terminally differentiated effector memory CD45RA+ cells. Methods used by the authors: There were no quality scores in the junction-only immunoSEQ sequences, so filtering differed. Assay used: immunoSEQ multiplex PCR; TCRdb lists only in-frame clones, some missing. V and J calls and clone size come straight from that table; D and trimming were deduced from the DNA. Found here are under 2,000,000 clones, 85% to 95% of them singletons; the top ten hold roughly 1.2%.

This sequence was found in a man younger than 30 in good health. Sequencing was performed on naive CD8+ T cells sorted from blood. The chain joins TRBV5-6 to TRBJ2-4; 8 positions match TRBD1. CDR3 in amino acids: CASSYDRGVNIQYF. CDR3 nucleotide sequence: TGTGCCAGCAGCTACGACAGGGGAGTTAACATTCAGTACTTC.